The sequence of this T cell receptor (beta chain) was determined in a study of T and B cells in COVID-19 patients. TRB rearrangements were amplified by multiplex PCR with BIOMED2 TRB-A/B primers. One entry per CDR3 protein, called by TCRdb with MiXCR from the multiplex PCR reads. Found here are approximately 8,300 distinct CDR3 sequences, over 35% of them singletons; the top ten hold approximately 55%. TRB was amplified from approximately 250-480 ng of blood genomic DNA. Germline loops: CDR1 SGHDT, CDR2 YYEEEE. This CDR3 spans 15 amino acids. In regard to this clonotype: No antigen is known for it. At one end the junction does not follow the germline gene, possibly because of a read error.

Broader study findings: Clonality of TRB repertoires was high in active COVID-19; recovery brought above-healthy diversity and richness. In COVID-19 patients, T cell receptor beta variable and joining gene use was reportedly strongly skewed.

The TCR originated in a human donor with active COVID-19. The chain carries TRBV5-6 and TRBJ2-5; the D gene could be TRBD1 or TRBD2 (5 bases each). Sequenced sample: blood. In nucleotides, the CDR3 is TGCGCCAGCAGCTTGGGCGTGAGGGGAGAAGAGACCCAGTACTTC. It is translated as CASSLGVRGEETQYF.